The 13 T cell receptor beta chains below come from one sample, sequenced in a study of technical replicates of blood from a few donors. Only in-frame clones appear in the TCRdb table, and some are missing; sequencing was by immunoSEQ multiplex PCR. The repertoire holds tens of thousands of clones, with about 94% as singletons. Source material: T cells isolated from PBMCs. The source is a human donor in good health.

In its sample, this clone was seen once. The chain is built from TRBV5-1 and TRBJ2-7; D is possibly TRBD2 (5 bases). The germline CDR1 and CDR2 sequences are SGHRS and YFSETQ. V lost 4 bases and J 2 bases, leaving 13 bases between the germline ends. This CDR3 spans 14 amino acids. In DNA, the CDR3 is TGCGCCAGCAGCCCTACTAGTTCCCCCTACGAGCAGTACTTC. Amino acids: CASSPTSSPYEQYF.

The CDR3 loop is CASSITPQGNQPQHF. The DNA of the CDR3 is TGTGCCAGCAGCATCACCCCTCAGGGAAATCAGCCCCAGCATTTT. The gene calls are TRBV7-6 and TRBJ1-5, with D perhaps TRBD1 (5 bases). Germline CDR1 and CDR2: SGHVS and FNYEAQ. V lost 5 bases and J lost 4, with 15 bases in between. This CDR3 contains 15 residues.

The chain has TRBV9 and TRBJ1-2; 11 nucleotides align to TRBD1. In germline, CDR1 is SGDLS, CDR2 YYNGEE. With 4 bases clipped from V and 8 bases from J, the junction kept 19 bases outside the gene matches. This CDR3 is 18 amino acids long. The CDR3 here is CASSPHPFPQDRGQGYTF. The CDR3, as DNA: TGTGCCAGCAGCCCTCACCCCTTCCCCCAGGACAGGGGGCAAGGCTACACCTTC. Full variable domain (missing parts from reference TRBV9 and TRBJ1-2): DSGVTQTPKHLITATGQRVTLRCSPRSGDLSVYWYQQSLDQGLQFLIQYYNGEERAKGNILERFSAQQFPDLHSELNLSSLELGDSALYFCASSPHPFPQDRGQGYTFGSGTRLTVV.

This chain links TRBV18 with TRBJ2-1; 9 bases align to TRBD1. V was clipped by 3 bases and J by 5 bases; unmatched bases: 5. The CDR3 sequence is 15 residues long. The V gene's germline CDR1 is KGHSH and CDR2 LQKENI. DNA of the CDR3: TGTGCCAGCTCACCGGGACAGGGCTTGAACAATGAGCAGTTCTTC. It codes for CASSPGQGLNNEQFF.

The V and J genes are TRBV6-5 and TRBJ1-1; TRBD1 might be the D (6 bases). CDR1 is MNHEY, CDR2 SVGAGI, per germline. The V gene lost 5 bases and the J gene lost 0 bases, with 7 bases spanning the gap. The CDR3 has 13 amino acids. The CDR3 is CASSRGLNTEAFF. CDR3 nucleotides: TGTGCCAGCAGTAGGGGGTTGAACACTGAAGCTTTCTTT.

The V gene is TRBV19, the J gene TRBJ1-4; a weak D match, TRBD1 (5 bases). The CDR3 contains 14 residues. The germline CDR1 and CDR2 sequences are LNHDA and SQIVND (reference sequence). Between the trimmed V and J ends, which lost 4 bases and 4 bases, there was a span of 10 bases. CDR3 amino acids: CASSSRQNNEKLFF. The CDR3 DNA sequence: TGTGCCAGTAGTAGCCGACAGAATAATGAAAAACTGTTTTTT.

The chain combines TRBV4-1 with TRBJ2-3; TRBD1 agrees at 9 bases. Germline V gene data show CDR1 as MGHRA and CDR2 as YSYEKL. The CDR3 extends over 14 amino acids. V shed 4 bases and J 3 bases; nucleotides not matched to a gene: 2. The CDR3 loop is CASSPGTGTDTQYF. The CDR3 DNA follows: TGCGCCAGCAGCCCCGGGACAGGGACAGATACGCAGTATTTT.

In its sample, this clone was seen once. This chain connects TRBV4-1 to TRBJ2-2, with 7 bases matching TRBD2. The germline V gene encodes CDR1 MGHRA and CDR2 YSYEKL. V lost 3 bases to trimming and J lost 7 bases; unmatched junction nucleotides: 8. The CDR3 length is 15 residues. CDR3 nucleotides: TGCGCCAGCAGCCAGCCCCACCGGGGGGTCGGGGAGCTGTTTTTT. It encodes CASSQPHRGVGELFF.

The rearrangement links TRBV6-4 to TRBJ1-1, with D perhaps matching TRBD1 (6 bases). Trimming removed 0 bases at V and 6 bases at J, with 17 bases between. The CDR3 consists of 16 residues. CDR1 MRHNA and CDR2 SNTAGT come from the germline V gene. The chain's CDR3 is CASSDSGDAGAAEAFF. In nucleotides, the CDR3 is TGTGCCAGCAGTGACTCGGGGGATGCAGGGGCGGCTGAAGCTTTCTTT.

This chain's CDR3 is CASSTARDTAETQYF. CDR3 coding DNA: TGTGCCAGCAGTACGGCCCGGGACACCGCAGAGACCCAGTACTTC. The rearrangement uses TRBV7-9 and TRBJ2-5; D is possibly TRBD1 (6 bases). The germline CDR1 and CDR2 sequences are SEHNR and FQNEAQ (reference sequence). The germline V and J ends were trimmed by 6 bases and 4 bases, with 18 bases remaining between them. The CDR3 has 15 residues.

This chain links TRBV29-1 with TRBJ2-3, with D maybe TRBD2 (7 bases). Germline CDR1 and CDR2: SQVTM and ANQGSEA. V lost 4 bases to trimming and J lost 2 bases, with 16 bases between them. This CDR3 is built from 15 residues. CDR3 loop: CSVGTAGLFTDTQYF. CDR3 in DNA: TGCAGCGTTGGGACAGCGGGACTATTCACAGATACGCAGTATTTT.

The chain is built from TRBV14 and TRBJ2-5; tentatively, D is TRBD1 (7 bases). The CDR3 is 15 amino acids. The germline V gene has CDR1 SGHDN and CDR2 FVKESK. The V end lost 3 bases, the J end lost 4 bases, and 15 bases lay between the germline ends. This chain's CDR3 is CASSHPRGERETQYF. The CDR3 DNA reads TGTGCCAGCAGCCACCCCAGGGGGGAACGAGAGACCCAGTACTTC. Variable domain in full (rest from reference TRBV14 and TRBJ2-5): EAGVTQFPSHSVIEKGQTVTLRCDPISGHDNLYWYRRVMGKEIKFLLHFVKESKQDESGMPNNRFLAERTGGTYSTLKVQPAELEDSGVYFCASSHPRGERETQYFGPGTRLLVL.

The chain uses TRBV21-1 and TRBJ2-2; whether TRBD1, the table's D call, matches the DNA was not checked. TRBV21-1 is labeled a pseudogene. The CDR3 has 17 residues. The CDR3: CASSTLRGIRGPGELFF. As DNA, the CDR3 is TGTGCCAGCAGCACGTTACGGGGGATCAGGGGGCCCGGGGAGCTGTTTTTT.